Shown below are 26 T cell receptor beta chains from a single sample sequenced in a study of tumor-infiltrating lymphocytes in oesophageal squamous cell carcinoma. In TCRdb, the PCR reads were re-called with MiXCR into one record per CDR3 protein. The repertoire holds some 25,000 distinct CDR3 sequences, with around 40% as singletons. The sequencing input was esophageal tumor tissue. All receptors come from a male donor with esophageal squamous cell carcinoma.

This clonotype has more than one count but fewer than ten. A read error is likely, as this CDR3 ends without the conserved phenylalanine or tryptophan. It is unclear where the CDR3 begins or ends on the DNA, so no DNA is shown, and the CDR3 is as TCRdb lists it. The chain combines TRBV4-1 with TRBJ2-6. Germline CDR1 is MGHRA and CDR2 is YSYEKL. The CDR3 totals 8 residues, both ends included. This CDR3 reads CASSQDQI.

This clonotype appeared a single time. The rearrangement joins TRBV5-8 to TRBJ2-5; D is ambiguous. The CDR3 spans 13 residues. Germline CDR1 is SGHTS and CDR2 is YDEGEE. Trimming removed 0 bases from V and 2 bases from J, with 5 bases in between. CDR3 in DNA: TGTGCCAGCAGCTTGGTCAGTCAAGAGACCCAGTACTTC. Protein sequence: CASSLVSQETQYF.

This sequence joins TRBV28 and TRBJ1-5; D uncertain. This CDR3 comprises 12 residues. V dropped 7 bases and J dropped 4 bases, with 8 bases sitting between them. Per germline, CDR1 MDHEN and CDR2 SYDVKM. The CDR3 DNA reads TGTGCCAGCATGTACGCAAATCAGCCCCAGCATTTT. This sequence encodes CASMYANQPQHF.

This clonotype was detected many times. The chain joins TRBV5-1 to TRBJ2-7; D is ambiguous. The V gene lost 0 bases and the J gene lost 0 bases, with 10 bases spanning the gap. CDR3 length: 15 amino acids. The germline gives CDR1 SGHRS, CDR2 YFSETQ. The CDR3 nucleotides are TGCGCCAGCAGCTTGGTGGTCGGCGCCTCCTACGAGCAGTACTTC. Amino acid sequence: CASSLVVGASYEQYF.

This chain links TRBV20-1 with TRBJ2-1; 7 bases align to TRBD1. The closer fit of TRBJ2-7 to the DNA end suggests the J call may be wrong. In germline, CDR1 is DFQATT, CDR2 SNEGSKA (reference sequence). The CDR3 is 14 residues long. The CDR3 nucleotides are TGCAGTGCTTCCTTCCGGGACAGATACAATGAGCAGTACTTC. This codes for CSASFRDRYNEQYF.

This clonotype turned up a few times. Lacking the conserved final phenylalanine or tryptophan, this CDR3 likely reflects a read error. The limits of the CDR3 on the DNA are not certain, so only TCRdb's listed CDR3 is given. The gene calls are TRBV7-2 and TRBJ2-6; the DNA was not used to check the table's D call, TRBD2. The germline gives CDR1 SGHTA, CDR2 FQGNSA. The CDR3 totals 11 residues, both ends included. The CDR3 spells CASSFRAGGPV.

A few counts support this clonotype. The genes are TRBV7-9 and TRBJ2-5, with D possibly TRBD1 on 6 matching bases. CDR3 length equals 14 residues. The V end was cut by 2 bases, the J end by 4 bases, with 11 bases between. Germline-derived CDR1 and CDR2 are SEHNR and FQNEAQ (reference sequence). CDR3 residues: CASSLTRGGETQYF. As DNA, the CDR3 is TGTGCCAGCAGCTTAACCAGGGGCGGAGAGACCCAGTACTTC.

This clonotype was found a few times. The chain has TRBV7-2 and TRBJ2-7; perhaps TRBD2 as D (5 bases). The J call may be mistaken, given a closer DNA end match to TRBJ2-1. CDR1 and CDR2 from the germline V gene are SGHTA and FQGNSA. This CDR3 has 17 residues. The CDR3 loop reads CASSLERTYPPYNEQFF. The CDR3 coding sequence is TGTGCCAGCAGCTTGGAAAGGACTTACCCGCCCTACAATGAGCAGTTCTTC.

The V call is TRBV27, the J call TRBJ1-2; 12 bases map to TRBD1. The CDR3 totals 15 residues. V shed 0 bases, J shed 6 bases, and the junction held 2 bases outside the gene matches. Looked up from germline, CDR1 is MNHEY and CDR2 is SMNVEV (reference sequence). CDR3 bases: TGTGCCAGCAGTTTATCGGGACAGGGGGCCCATGGCTACACCTTC. Residues: CASSLSGQGAHGYTF.

With regard to this clonotype: Since no conserved phenylalanine or tryptophan closes the CDR3, a read error is the likely cause. The limits of the CDR3 on the DNA are not certain, so only TCRdb's listed CDR3 is given. V usage is TRBV6-1 and J usage is TRBJ2-7; the table's TRBD1 call for D was not verified on the DNA. 15 amino acids form the CDR3, both terminal residues included. The V gene's germline CDR1 is MNHNS and CDR2 SASEGT. The CDR3 here is CASSEVRGGSYTFGS.

The chain recombines TRBV7-2 with TRBJ2-5, with 13 nucleotides matching TRBD2. The J call is doubtful: the DNA matches TRBJ2-7 better. CDR1 is SGHTA and CDR2 is FQGNSA in the germline V gene. The CDR3 has 17 amino acids. The CDR3 is CASSSYLTSGRIYEQYF. The CDR3 nucleotides are TGTGCCAGCAGCTCCTACTTGACTAGCGGGAGGATTTACGAGCAGTACTTC.

This clonotype is labeled as medium-sized. At one end, the junction sequence differs from germline, possibly due to a read error. CDR3 nucleotides: TGTGCTAGCAGCTTACGAGCGGGTTCATACAATGAGCAGTTCTTC. This sequence encodes CASSLRAGSYNEQFF. V gene TRBV7-7 combines with J gene TRBJ2-1; D is possibly TRBD2 (6 bases). The CDR3 has 15 amino acids. Germline V lookup: CDR1 SSHAT, CDR2 FNYEAQ (reference sequence).

This clonotype has at least ten counts. One end of the junction does not line up with germline, which may come from a read error. This rearrangement joins TRBV6-1 to TRBJ2-3, with unresolved D. The V gene's germline CDR1 is MNHNS and CDR2 SASEGT. The CDR3 is 14 amino acids. The CDR3 is CASTEAVFADTQYF. CDR3 sequence (DNA): TGTGCCAGCACTGAAGCCGTTTTTGCAGATACGCAGTATTTT.

This clonotype is large by share. The V call is TRBV7-8, the J call TRBJ2-1; a possible D gene is TRBD2 (5 bases). The CDR3 contains 16 residues. V dropped 1 base and J dropped 1 base, with 11 bases sitting between them. The germline V gene has CDR1 SGHVS and CDR2 FQNEAQ. The CDR3 bases are TGTGCCAGCAGCTTAGTGCCTAGCCCTTCCTACAATGAGCAGTTCTTC. As protein: CASSLVPSPSYNEQFF.

In this sample, this clonotype is medium-sized. The chain is built from TRBV7-2 and TRBJ1-1; D is undetermined. The CDR3 runs 13 residues. In germline, CDR1 is SGHTA, CDR2 FQGNSA. V gave up 3 bases and J gave up 4 bases, with 9 bases separating them. The CDR3 here is CASSLSPSTEAFF. CDR3 in DNA: TGTGCCAGCAGCTTGTCCCCCAGCACTGAAGCTTTCTTT.

This clonotype was found many times. The chain carries TRBV6-1 and TRBJ2-7, with D uncertain. The CDR3 totals 15 residues. Looked up from germline, CDR1 is MNHNS and CDR2 is SASEGT. Trimming took 7 bases from V and 0 from J, leaving 16 bases between them. The CDR3 region is CASTPTASSSYEQYF. CDR3 in DNA: TGTGCCAGCACCCCAACCGCCTCGAGCTCCTACGAGCAGTACTTC.

This clonotype was observed many times. The chain carries TRBV10-2 and TRBJ2-2; TRBD2 matches at 9 bases. Germline V gene data show CDR1 as WSHSY and CDR2 as SAAADI. This CDR3 is 16 amino acids long. Trimming at V came to 8 bases and at J to 5 bases, leaving 12 bases not matched to a gene. The CDR3 here is CASLGQPGLATGELFF. CDR3 DNA: TGCGCCAGCTTAGGACAACCGGGACTAGCAACCGGGGAGCTGTTTTTT.

Remarks on this clonotype: Its ends do not fully match the called genes, so a read error is possible. The rearrangement uses TRBV9 and TRBJ2-1, with a weak D call TRBD1 (6 bases). The end of the DNA aligns better with TRBJ2-5, so the J call may be wrong. The CDR3 consists of 15 residues. In germline, CDR1 is SGDLS, CDR2 YYNGEE. The CDR3 nucleotides are TGTGCCGGCAGCCCACGGGGACACTCCCAAGAGACCCAGTACTTC. Its translation is CAGSPRGHSQETQYF.

Points on this clonotype: Sequence at one end of the junction differs from germline and may be a read error. The chain uses TRBV19 and TRBJ1-6; D might be TRBD1 (5 bases). CDR1 is LNHDA, CDR2 SQIVND, per germline (reference sequence). The CDR3 consists of 14 residues. As DNA, the CDR3 is TGTGCCAGTCAGGGATTCTCCTATAATTCACCCCTCCACTTC. Amino acids: CASQGFSYNSPLHF.

The rearrangement joins TRBV7-3 to TRBJ2-7; 10 bases are shared with TRBD1. The J call may not be correct, given that the DNA end is closer to TRBJ1-2. The CDR3 runs 15 residues. In germline, CDR1 is SGHTA, CDR2 FQGTGA. The CDR3 sequence: CASSKYGTGEYGYTF. CDR3 nucleotides: TGTGCCAGCAGCAAATATGGGACAGGGGAGTATGGCTACACCTTC.

To note about this clonotype: The CDR3 carries no conserved terminal phenylalanine or tryptophan, so it likely arises from a read error. The DNA is left out, because the CDR3 cannot be placed on it with certainty; the CDR3 is given as TCRdb lists it. The chain links TRBV11-2 to TRBJ2-7; the table calls TRBD2, which could not be checked here. Germline V gene data show CDR1 as SGHAT and CDR2 as FQNNGV. The CDR3 is 16 amino acids long, termini counted. CDR3 in amino acids: CASSLGGGGNEQFFGS.

In regard to this clonotype: One junction end disagrees with the germline gene, perhaps due to a read error. The chain is built from TRBV6-1 and TRBJ1-4; D possibly corresponds to TRBD1 (6 bases). Germline CDR1 reads MNHNS; CDR2 reads SASEGT. The CDR3 is 14 residues long. The CDR3 spells CASRQGPTKEKLFF. The CDR3 nucleotides are TGTGCCAGCAGACAGGGACCAACTAAAGAAAAACTGTTTTTT.

This chain links TRBV27 with TRBJ2-4, with D unclear. The J call may be wrong; the DNA end is better matched by TRBJ2-7. This CDR3 is 13 amino acids long. Germline lookup yields CDR1 MNHEY and CDR2 SMNVEV (reference sequence). The CDR3 here is CASSDKGYYEQYF. The CDR3 DNA is TGTGCCAGCAGTGATAAGGGTTACTACGAGCAGTACTTC.

Ten or more counts support this clonotype. The V call is TRBV5-1, the J call TRBJ2-1; 14 nucleotides match TRBD2. The CDR3 runs 16 residues. The V gene end was trimmed by 4 bases and the J gene end by 3 bases; junction bases not matched to a gene: 3. Looked up from germline, CDR1 is SGHRS and CDR2 is YFSETQ. The CDR3 loop is CASSGTSGRGYNEQFF. The DNA of the CDR3 is TGCGCCAGCAGCGGGACTAGCGGGAGAGGCTACAATGAGCAGTTCTTC.

This chain links TRBV7-8 with TRBJ2-5; D could derive from TRBD1 or TRBD2 (6 bases each). Germline V gives CDR1 SGHVS, CDR2 FQNEAQ. This CDR3 spans 14 amino acids. V shed 7 bases and J shed 5 bases, with 17 bases lying between them. CDR3 bases: TGTGCCAGCAATCCTTGGGGGCTAGCGGAGACCCAGTACTTC. This sequence encodes CASNPWGLAETQYF.

This clonotype was picked up a small number of times. Possible read error: a much larger clone is one base away. The chain recombines TRBV5-4 with TRBJ2-1, with 7 bases matching TRBD1. The J call is uncertain, as TRBJ2-7 better fits the DNA end. The length of the CDR3 is 16 residues. The germline V gene encodes CDR1 SGHNT and CDR2 YYREEE (reference sequence). Here the CDR3 reads CASSLWQGVGNNEQYF. The CDR3 DNA reads TGTGCCAGCAGCTTGTGGCAGGGGGTGGGAAACAATGAGCAGTACTTC.